What follows are 32 T cell receptor beta chains derived from one specimen sequenced in a study of blood T cell repertoires in COVID-19. Data came from immunoSEQ multiplex PCR; TCRdb stores just in-frame clones and leaves some out. The sample consists of some 74,000 clones, under 85% of them appearing once. The specimen sequenced was peripheral blood. All receptors derive from a woman aged 50 to 60 with acute or convalescent COVID-19.

The rearrangement uses TRBV19 and TRBJ2-5; TRBD2 agrees at 11 bases. Trimming cost V 3 bases and J 0 bases; bases outside gene matches: 6. Looked up from germline, CDR1 is LNHDA and CDR2 is SQIVND (reference sequence). The CDR3 runs 17 residues. The DNA of the CDR3 is TGTGCCAGTAGTATCCCCGGACTAGCGGGTAACCAAGAGACCCAGTACTTC. Protein sequence: CASSIPGLAGNQETQYF.

The rearrangement uses TRBV18 and TRBJ1-1; TRBD1 might be the D (5 bases). Germline CDR1 is KGHSH and CDR2 is LQKENI. V lost 4 bases and J 7 bases, leaving 16 bases between the germline ends. The CDR3 runs 14 residues. The CDR3 nucleotides read TGTGCCAGCTCACGACAGACAGCCGGTCTTGAAGCTTTCTTT. It yields the protein CASSRQTAGLEAFF.

The chain has TRBV5-1 and TRBJ1-6, with a tentative D call TRBD1 (6 bases). The V gene lost 0 bases and the J gene lost 5 bases, with 9 bases spanning the gap. Looked up from germline, CDR1 is SGHRS and CDR2 is YFSETQ. This CDR3 is 15 amino acids long. CDR3 amino acids: CASSLVWTDNSPLHF. For the CDR3, the DNA is TGCGCCAGCAGCTTGGTCTGGACAGATAATTCACCCCTCCACTTT.

Details on this clone: At one end the junction does not follow the germline gene, possibly because of a read error. The rearrangement joins TRBV6-5 to TRBJ1-3; D is possibly TRBD1 (5 bases). The V gene's germline CDR1 is MNHEY and CDR2 SVGAGI. The length of the CDR3 is 15 residues. CDR3 sequence (DNA): TGTGCCAGCAGTGACTCGCAGGGCTCTGGAAACACCATATATTTT. It yields the protein CASSDSQGSGNTIYF.

This rearrangement joins TRBV9 to TRBJ2-5; D may be TRBD1 (6 bases). CDR1 SGDLS and CDR2 YYNGEE come from the germline V gene. Trimming left V 1 base short and J 5 bases short, with 15 bases between. The CDR3 consists of 15 residues. CDR3 amino acids: CASSVTEGVLETQYF. The CDR3 nucleotides are TGTGCCAGCAGCGTAACCGAGGGGGTTCTGGAGACCCAGTACTTC.

Points on this clone: A junction boundary mismatches the germline segment, possibly from a read error. The chain couples TRBV7-3 to TRBJ1-1; possible D gene TRBD1, 5 bases. CDR1 and CDR2 (germline): SGHTA, FQGTGA. The CDR3 runs 12 residues. The CDR3 nucleotides are TGTGCCAGCAGCTTTGGGAGCGGGGGACTGATCTTT. Translation: CASSFGSGGLIF.

In the case of this clone: Distinct nucleotide sequences in the sample also encode this CDR3. The chain carries TRBV5-4 and TRBJ1-6, with 7 bases matching TRBD1. The V and J ends lost 0 bases and 10 bases, in that order; junction bases with no gene match: 4. CDR1 and CDR2 (germline): SGHNT, YYREEE (reference sequence). The CDR3 has 14 amino acids. In DNA, the CDR3 is TGTGCCAGCAGCTTGGACAGGGGATACTCACCCCTCCACTTT. It specifies CASSLDRGYSPLHF.

The J gene is TRBJ2-5, the V gene TRBV2; the D gene is possibly TRBD1 (6 bases). The CDR3 has 18 amino acids. Germline V gives CDR1 SNHLY, CDR2 FYNNEI. Trimming stripped 1 base from V and 3 bases from J, with 21 bases between. CDR3 bases: TGTGCCAGCAGTGAAGTAAAAGCTAGACCCTACAGGGAAGAGACCCAGTACTTC. It encodes CASSEVKARPYREETQYF.

The chain has TRBV7-2 and TRBJ2-1; maybe TRBD2 (5 bases). V lost 4 bases and J lost 2, with 18 bases in between. In germline, CDR1 is SGHTA, CDR2 FQGNSA. The CDR3 is 17 residues long. CDR3 coding DNA: TGTGCCAGCAGCTCCACCTCTGGGAGCGGAACCTACAATGAGCAGTTCTTC. Its protein is CASSSTSGSGTYNEQFF.

V gene TRBV11-2 combines with J gene TRBJ2-7; the D gene is possibly TRBD2 (5 bases). Trimming took off 5 bases at V and 6 bases at J, with 14 bases between the two ends. CDR1 is SGHAT and CDR2 is FQNNGV in the germline V gene. This CDR3 is built from 13 residues. The DNA of the CDR3 is TGTGCCAGCAGCCGTGGGAGCGTAGCCGAGCAGTACTTC. Protein product: CASSRGSVAEQYF.

This chain uses TRBV5-1 with TRBJ2-2, with no clear D. The CDR3 consists of 13 residues. Trimming shortened V by 0 bases and J by 7 bases, and 7 bases separated the two germline ends. Germline CDR1 and CDR2: SGHRS and YFSETQ. The DNA for the CDR3 is TGCGCCAGCAGCTTGGTCCGCGGCGGGGAGCTGTTTTTT. Translation: CASSLVRGGELFF.

V and J are TRBV4-3 and TRBJ2-7; 8 positions match TRBD2. The CDR3 runs to 13 residues. CDR1 is LGHNA, CDR2 YSLEER, per germline. V lost 5 bases to trimming and J lost 5 bases; unmatched junction nucleotides: 5. CDR3 DNA sequence: TGCGCCAGCAGCTCCCGGGAGGGGAACGAGCAGTACTTC. Amino acids: CASSSREGNEQYF.

Written as DNA, the CDR3 is TGTGCCAGCAGCCCGATAGGGGCAACAGATACGCAGTATTTT. Its translation: CASSPIGATDTQYF. The chain links TRBV7-3 to TRBJ2-3; D may be TRBD1 (5 bases). The germline V and J ends were trimmed by 5 bases and 3 bases, with 12 bases remaining between them. CDR3 length: 14 amino acids. The germline V gene has CDR1 SGHTA and CDR2 FQGTGA. Combining the CDR3 with reference TRBV7-3 and TRBJ2-3 gives the whole variable domain GAGVSQTPSNKVTEKGKYVELRCDPISGHTALYWYRQSLGQGPEFLIYFQGTGAADDSGLPNDRFFAVRPEGSVSTLKIQRTERGDSAVYLCASSPIGATDTQYFGPGTRLTVL.

The chain couples TRBV7-9 to TRBJ1-5; TRBD1 aligns across 9 bases. This CDR3 is built from 15 residues. Germline V gives CDR1 SEHNR, CDR2 FQNEAQ (reference sequence). J lost 5 bases, V lost 5 bases, and 7 bases had no gene match. The CDR3 DNA follows: TGTGCCAGCAGCCCACCGGGACAGGGCCATCAGCCCCAGCATTTT. It encodes CASSPPGQGHQPQHF.

This chain links TRBV3-1 (or the pseudogene TRBV3-2) with TRBJ2-5; no firm D call. Trimming pared 8 bases from V and 3 bases from J, leaving 16 bases between. Germline CDR1 reads LGHDT; CDR2 reads YNNKEL (reference sequence). The CDR3 covers 14 residues. The CDR3 here is CASCYSSLKETQYF. CDR3 DNA: TGTGCCAGCTGCTACTCGTCTCTCAAAGAGACCCAGTACTTC.

The rearrangement joins TRBV6-2 or TRBV6-3 to TRBJ2-2; D not certain. Germline V lookup: CDR1 MNHEY, CDR2 SVGEGT. V lost 2 bases and J lost 7, with 5 bases in between. The CDR3 runs to 12 residues. Written as DNA, the CDR3 is TGTGCCAGCAGTTACGTATACGGGGAGCTGTTTTTT. Translating it yields CASSYVYGELFF.

This rearrangement joins TRBV2 to TRBJ1-2; a possible D gene is TRBD1 (5 bases). Trimming shortened V by 3 bases and J by 7 bases, and 12 bases separated the two germline ends. The V gene's germline CDR1 is SNHLY and CDR2 FYNNEI. The length of the CDR3 is 13 residues. The CDR3 loop is CASSEGRGFGYTF. The CDR3 DNA reads as TGTGCCAGCAGTGAGGGGAGGGGTTTTGGCTACACCTTC.

The chain links TRBV7-3 to TRBJ2-7; 8 positions agree with TRBD2. CDR3 length: 14 residues. Germline V gene lookup returns CDR1 SGHTA and CDR2 FQGTGA. The V gene end was trimmed by 2 bases and the J gene end by 5 bases; junction bases not matched to a gene: 5. The CDR3 protein is CASSLGAGADEQYF. The CDR3 nucleotides are TGTGCCAGCAGCTTAGGAGCGGGGGCTGACGAGCAGTACTTC.

The chain uses TRBV29-1 and TRBJ1-1; D remains unclear. Germline lookup yields CDR1 SQVTM and CDR2 ANQGSEA. The CDR3 length is 15 residues. Trimming took 1 base from V and 5 from J, leaving 17 bases between them. The CDR3 DNA is TGCAGCGTTGAAGGTTCGGTCAGCTTCGGGACTGAAGCTTTCTTT. Translation: CSVEGSVSFGTEAFF. Full variable domain (rest looked up from reference TRBV29-1 and TRBJ1-1): SAVISQKPSRDICQRGTSLTIQCQVDSQVTMMFWYRQQPGQSLTLIATANQGSEATYESGFVIDKFPISRPNLTFSTLTVSNMSPEDSSIYLCSVEGSVSFGTEAFFGQGTRLTVV.

The J gene is TRBJ1-2, the V gene TRBV5-4; D might be TRBD1 (6 bases). The germline V and J ends were trimmed by 6 bases and 3 bases, with 15 bases remaining between them. The CDR3 is 14 amino acids. Germline V gene data show CDR1 as SGHNT and CDR2 as YYREEE (reference sequence). The CDR3 region is CASTANGGYYGYTF. CDR3 bases: TGTGCCAGCACCGCTAATGGGGGCTACTATGGCTACACCTTC.

The chain carries TRBV10-2 and TRBJ2-2; 10 bases map to TRBD2. The V gene's germline CDR1 is WSHSY and CDR2 SAAADI. Losses at the gene ends were 6 bases for V and 0 bases for J; bases not matched to a gene: 4. The CDR3 is 16 amino acids. The CDR3 sequence is CASSASGGANTGELFF. CDR3 DNA: TGCGCCAGCAGCGCTAGCGGGGGAGCGAACACCGGGGAGCTGTTTTTT.

V is TRBV3-1 (or the pseudogene TRBV3-2) and J is TRBJ1-2, with D perhaps matching TRBD1 (6 bases). The CDR3 spans 14 residues. The germline V gene has CDR1 LGHDT and CDR2 YNNKEL (reference sequence). V was clipped by 1 base and J by 5 bases, with 11 bases between them. The CDR3 loop is CASSQVGTLYGYTF. Written as DNA, the CDR3 is TGTGCCAGCAGCCAAGTCGGGACACTTTATGGCTACACCTTC.

The chain joins TRBV19 to TRBJ2-1, with TRBD2 as a possible D gene (6 bases). Germline V gene data show CDR1 as LNHDA and CDR2 as SQIVND (reference sequence). Trimming took off 6 bases at V and 5 bases at J, with 14 bases between the two ends. The CDR3 runs to 14 residues. The DNA of the CDR3 is TGTGCCAGTAGCCTGAGGCTAGCGAACAATGAGCAGTTCTTC. It is translated as CASSLRLANNEQFF.

This chain uses TRBV7-9 with TRBJ1-4; a weak D match, TRBD1 (6 bases). CDR3 length: 13 residues. V lost 4 bases to trimming and J lost 5 bases, with 8 bases between them. In germline, CDR1 is SEHNR, CDR2 FQNEAQ (reference sequence). This CDR3 is CASSSGQNEKLFF. Here the CDR3 DNA reads TGTGCCAGCAGCTCTGGACAGAATGAAAAACTGTTTTTT.

This chain connects TRBV30 to TRBJ1-3; 7 bases fit TRBD1. CDR3 length equals 16 residues. With 3 bases clipped from V and 4 bases from J, the junction kept 12 bases outside the gene matches. Germline V gene data show CDR1 as GTSNPN and CDR2 as SVGIG (reference sequence). CDR3 nucleotides: TGTGCCTGGAGCGATATGACAGGGAGCCAGGGAAACACCATATATTTT. Its translation is CAWSDMTGSQGNTIYF.

CDR3 loop: CASSPIAGVGEQYF. As DNA, the CDR3 is TGTGCCAGCAGCCCGATAGCGGGAGTTGGCGAGCAGTACTTC. This chain links TRBV7-2 with TRBJ2-7; 9 bases fit TRBD2. This CDR3 is built from 14 residues. J gave up 6 bases and V 5 bases, and 8 bases lay outside the gene matches. Germline CDR1 and CDR2: SGHTA and FQGNSA.

The chain is built from TRBV7-2 and TRBJ1-1; 10 bases agree with TRBD1. V dropped 5 bases and J dropped 5; count of bases not matched to a gene: 5. CDR1 is SGHTA and CDR2 is FQGNSA in the germline V gene. This CDR3 has 14 amino acids. CDR3 coding DNA: TGTGCCAGCAGCAGACAGGGGGCTAGTACTGAAGCTTTCTTT. The encoded protein is CASSRQGASTEAFF.

This clone was seen a few times. This CDR3 reads CASSEGTGGAYEQYF. The CDR3, as DNA: TGTGCCAGCAGTGAAGGGACAGGGGGCGCCTACGAGCAGTACTTC. The chain couples TRBV6-1 to TRBJ2-7, with 11 bases fitting TRBD1. V trimming: 1 base; J trimming: 2 bases; junction bases outside the gene matches: 1. Germline V gene lookup returns CDR1 MNHNS and CDR2 SASEGT. The CDR3 is 15 amino acids.

This clone came up once. The chain joins TRBV7-2 to TRBJ2-2, with D perhaps matching TRBD1 (6 bases). Trimming removed 5 bases from V and 4 bases from J, with 14 bases in between. CDR1 is SGHTA and CDR2 is FQGNSA in the germline V gene. This CDR3 has 15 residues. Here the CDR3 reads CASSPGAFTTGELFF. CDR3 sequence (DNA): TGTGCCAGCAGCCCAGGGGCCTTCACCACCGGGGAGCTGTTTTTT. The full variable domain, its missing parts supplied by reference TRBV7-2 and TRBJ2-2, is GAGVSQSPSNKVTEKGKDVELRCDPISGHTALYWYRQSLGQGLEFLIYFQGNSAPDKSGLPSDRFSAERTGGSVSTLTIQRTQQEDSAVYLCASSPGAFTTGELFFGEGSRLTVL.

This clone was recorded only once. CDR3 DNA: TGTGCCAGCAGTTTAGACGGGAACAATGAGCAGTTCTTC. Translating gives CASSLDGNNEQFF. The chain uses TRBV2 and TRBJ2-1, with D perhaps TRBD2 (5 bases). V shed 5 bases and J shed 5 bases, with 10 bases lying between them. The CDR3 covers 13 residues. Looked up from germline, CDR1 is SNHLY and CDR2 is FYNNEI.

The chain links TRBV4-2 to TRBJ2-5, with 7 bases matching TRBD2. This CDR3 spans 16 amino acids. The ends lost 0 bases at V and 4 bases at J; junction bases unmatched: 8. Germline V gene sequence: CDR1 LGHNA, CDR2 YNFKEQ. The CDR3 nucleotides are TGTGCCAGCAGCCAAGATCCCGTATTAGCGGGAGAGACCCAGTACTTC. Its translation: CASSQDPVLAGETQYF.

In this sample, this clone turned up a few times. The chain combines TRBV15 with TRBJ2-7; maybe TRBD1 (6 bases). This CDR3 spans 19 amino acids. V was pared by 0 bases and J by 0 bases, with 21 bases between. Germline CDR1 LNHNV, CDR2 YYDKDF (reference sequence). CDR3 in amino acids: CATSRDRETGSQHSYEQYF. DNA of the CDR3: TGTGCCACCAGCAGAGATAGAGAAACAGGGTCCCAACACTCCTACGAGCAGTACTTC.